The entry below describes one TCR beta chain. This sample is part of a study of post-analysis software for immune sequencing data. Tagging with unique molecular identifiers was a feature of the TCR beta cDNA libraries. A single record per CDR3 protein comes from TCRdb applying MiXCR to the PCR reads. Of hundreds of thousands of distinct CDR3 sequences in the sample, roughly 50% were seen once. This receptor was obtained from a girl aged 5-17 years with multiple sclerosis. Material for sequencing was blood.

The CDR3 protein is CASSLGGGVQGEQYF. Here the CDR3 DNA reads TGTGCCAGCAGCTTAGGTGGCGGGGTTCAGGGCGAGCAGTACTTC. The rearrangement uses TRBV7-9 and TRBJ2-5, with a tentative D call TRBD2 (6 bases). The assigned J gene may be wrong: the sequence end matches TRBJ2-7 better. The CDR3 runs 15 residues. Germline V gene lookup returns CDR1 SEHNR and CDR2 FQNEAQ (reference sequence).